This T cell receptor (beta chain) was retrieved from a study of cytomegalovirus exposure and HLA in healthy donors. Whole-study context: As an earlier analysis found, around 170 million T cells yielded about 120 million unique TCR beta sequences. The study's early data release held some 85 million unique TCRs from HLA-typed donors. Caucasian-associated ancestry cluster membership applied to about 77% of some 400 genotyped donors.

Primers included in the PCR were 60 Vbeta and 13 Jbeta primers. Clones were read by immunoSEQ multiplex PCR, and TCRdb kept only the in-frame ones, dropping some. The sample lists approximately 100,000 clones; approximately 74% were seen once. This clone was counted only a few times. As yet, its antigen is unknown. Trimming removed 5 bases from V and 3 bases from J, with 13 bases in between. Germline assignment: CDR1 SEHNR and CDR2 FQNEAQ (reference sequence). This CDR3 is built from 14 residues. General study results and limits: In vitro assays verified that three CMV-associated chains recognized CMV antigens specifically.

The sample taken for sequencing was PBMCs. The receptor comes from a male donor in good health and CMV-seronegative. The chain uses TRBV7-9 and TRBJ2-5; possible D gene TRBD2, 5 bases. CDR3 residues: CASSARLHEETQYF. The CDR3 DNA sequence: TGTGCCAGCAGCGCAAGACTACACGAAGAGACCCAGTACTTC.